Here is one T cell receptor (beta chain) with its context. Antigen: not known. Together with a sample-barcoded 5' primer, a J-beta primer mix was included in a second PCR lasting about 7 to 12 cycles. From the 5' RACE reads, TCRdb called clonotypes with MiXCR, one entry per CDR3 protein. Here the sample spans over 450,000 distinct CDR3 sequences, around 24% being singletons. The study isolated at least 7 million PBMCs from each sample. V shed 5 bases, J shed 2 bases, and the junction held 14 bases outside the gene matches. The CDR3 consists of 18 residues. CDR1 and CDR2 from the germline V gene are SGHTA and FQGTGA. The sample belongs to a study of blood T cells in healthy people across ages. Study results and caveats: Unsorted PBMCs blocked a conclusive comparison of naive and antigen-experienced cells. Age brought a roughly linear fall in TCR beta diversity measured per million T cells.

These data are also associated with another study on T cells of mothers and their children. According to that study: Related pairs of mothers and children showed slightly higher, non-significant overlap versus unrelated pairs.

This chain uses TRBV7-3 with TRBJ2-3; 9 bases map to TRBD2. The sequence came from a boy younger than 18 in good health. Sequenced: blood. CDR3 bases: TGTGCCAGCAGCCCAACGGCCTTGGCGGGGGGGTACACAGATACGCAGTATTTT. This codes for CASSPTALAGGYTDTQYF.